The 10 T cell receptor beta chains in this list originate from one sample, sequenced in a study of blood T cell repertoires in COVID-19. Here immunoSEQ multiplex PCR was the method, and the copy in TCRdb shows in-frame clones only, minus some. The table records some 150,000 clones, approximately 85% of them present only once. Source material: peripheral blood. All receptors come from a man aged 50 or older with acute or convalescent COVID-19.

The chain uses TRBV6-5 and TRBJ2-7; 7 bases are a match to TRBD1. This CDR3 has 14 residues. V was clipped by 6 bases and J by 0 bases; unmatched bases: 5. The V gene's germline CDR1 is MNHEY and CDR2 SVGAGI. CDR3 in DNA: TGTGCCAGCAGCCCGGGACAGATCTCCTACGAGCAGTACTTC. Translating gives CASSPGQISYEQYF.

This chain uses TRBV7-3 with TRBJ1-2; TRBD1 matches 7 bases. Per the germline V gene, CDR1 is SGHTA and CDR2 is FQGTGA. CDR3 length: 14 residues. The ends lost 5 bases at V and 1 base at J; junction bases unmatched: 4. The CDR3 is CASSLDRDNYGYTF. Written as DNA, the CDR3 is TGTGCCAGCAGCCTCGACAGGGATAACTATGGCTACACCTTC.

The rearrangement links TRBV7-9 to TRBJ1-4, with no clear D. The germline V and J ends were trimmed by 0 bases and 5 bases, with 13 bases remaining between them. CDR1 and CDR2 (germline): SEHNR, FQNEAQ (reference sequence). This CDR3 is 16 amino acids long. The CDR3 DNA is TGTGCCAGCAGCTTAGCGCGCGAGGGCCTAAATGAAAAACTGTTTTTT. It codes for CASSLAREGLNEKLFF.

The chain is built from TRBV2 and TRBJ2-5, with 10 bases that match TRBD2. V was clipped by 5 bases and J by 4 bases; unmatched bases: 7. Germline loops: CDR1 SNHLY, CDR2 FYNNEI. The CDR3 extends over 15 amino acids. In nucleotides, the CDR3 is TGTGCCAGCAGTCAGGAGCGGGGGGGAGGAGAGACCCAGTACTTC. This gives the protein CASSQERGGGETQYF.

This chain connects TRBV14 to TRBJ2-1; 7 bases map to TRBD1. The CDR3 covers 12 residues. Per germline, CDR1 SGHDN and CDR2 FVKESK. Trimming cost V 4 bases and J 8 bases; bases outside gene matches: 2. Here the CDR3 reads CASSPQGDEQFF. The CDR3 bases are TGTGCCAGCAGCCCCCAGGGGGATGAGCAGTTCTTC.

CDR3 coding DNA: TGTGCCAGCAGCTCACCAGACAGCCGCCCTACCTACGAGCAGTACTTC. It specifies CASSSPDSRPTYEQYF. The genes are TRBV5-4 and TRBJ2-7, with TRBD1 as a possible D gene (5 bases). Between the trimmed V and J ends, which lost 3 bases and 2 bases, there was a span of 18 bases. This CDR3 region has 16 residues. Germline V CDR1 and CDR2: SGHNT, YYREEE (reference sequence). Based on the CDR3 plus reference TRBV5-4 and TRBJ2-7, the full variable domain is ETGVTQSPTHLIKTRGQQVTLRCSSQSGHNTVSWYQQALGQGPQFIFQYYREEENGRGNFPPRFSGLQFPNYSSELNVNALELDDSALYLCASSSPDSRPTYEQYFGPGTRLTVT.

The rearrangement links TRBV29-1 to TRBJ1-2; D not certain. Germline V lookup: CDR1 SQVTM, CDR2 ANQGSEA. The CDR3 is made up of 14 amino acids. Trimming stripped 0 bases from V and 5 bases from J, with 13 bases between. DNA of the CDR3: TGCAGCGTTGAAGATGGACTCACGAGGTATGGCTACACCTTC. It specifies CSVEDGLTRYGYTF.

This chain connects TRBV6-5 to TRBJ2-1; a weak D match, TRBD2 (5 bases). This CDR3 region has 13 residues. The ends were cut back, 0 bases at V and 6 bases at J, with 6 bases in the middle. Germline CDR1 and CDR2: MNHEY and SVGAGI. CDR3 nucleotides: TGTGCCAGCAGTTACTCAAGCGGCAATGAGCAGTTCTTC. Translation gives CASSYSSGNEQFF.

The CDR3 reads CASSSSDTLAGELFF. CDR3 DNA sequence: TGTGCCAGCAGTTCTTCTGACACCCTGGCGGGGGAGCTGTTTTTT. This chain joins TRBV6-5 and TRBJ2-2; D unclear. The CDR3 is 15 residues long. Deletions cut 4 bases from V and 8 bases from J, with 17 bases between. The germline V gene encodes CDR1 MNHEY and CDR2 SVGAGI.

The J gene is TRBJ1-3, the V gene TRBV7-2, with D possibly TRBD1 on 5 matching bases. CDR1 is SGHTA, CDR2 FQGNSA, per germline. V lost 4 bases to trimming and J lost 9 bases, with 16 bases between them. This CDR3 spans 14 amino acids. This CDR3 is CASSYFGTQGTIYF. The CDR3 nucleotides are TGTGCCAGCAGCTATTTTGGTACCCAGGGCACCATATATTTT.